Below, 28 T cell receptor beta chains from the same sample are listed, as sequenced in a study of shared clonotypes between healthy human individuals. Repertoires were generated with immunoSEQ multiplex PCR, while TCRdb's copy carries only in-frame clones and drops some. The sample lists 400,000 to 600,000 clones, around 75% occurring once. The sample taken for sequencing was PBMCs. The source of these receptors is a woman in her forties in good health. Some clones in this sample may be carry-over from other donors' samples.

The V call is TRBV11-2, the J call TRBJ2-1; no firm D call. The ends were cut back, 5 bases at V and 7 bases at J, with 30 bases in the middle. CDR1 is SGHAT, CDR2 FQNNGV, per germline. This CDR3 contains 19 residues. This CDR3 reads CASSPAPSLAWGGFNEQFF. The CDR3 DNA follows: TGTGCCAGCAGCCCAGCCCCATCCTTAGCTTGGGGTGGGTTTAATGAGCAGTTCTTC.

The chain couples TRBV9 to TRBJ2-1; TRBD2 matches at 11 bases. This CDR3 region has 15 residues. CDR1 SGDLS and CDR2 YYNGEE come from the germline V gene. J lost 4 bases, V lost 7 bases, and 7 bases had no gene match. CDR3 region: CASDTSGSRYNEQFF. CDR3 sequence (DNA): TGTGCCAGCGATACTAGCGGGAGTAGATACAATGAGCAGTTCTTC.

J is TRBJ2-2 and V is TRBV5-1; D is uncertain. Germline CDR1 and CDR2: SGHRS and YFSETQ. V lost 4 bases and J 0 bases, leaving 13 bases between the germline ends. There are 16 residues in the CDR3. CDR3 protein: CASSQGRFANTGELFF. For the CDR3, the DNA is TGCGCCAGCAGCCAAGGACGGTTCGCGAACACCGGGGAGCTGTTTTTT.

This chain connects TRBV19 to TRBJ2-7, with 7 bases fitting TRBD1. The CDR3 loop spans 13 amino acids. Germline V gene lookup returns CDR1 LNHDA and CDR2 SQIVND (reference sequence). Unmatched junction bases numbered 4, after V lost 6 bases and J lost 2 bases. The CDR3, as DNA: TGTGCCAGTAGGACGACAGGGACCTACGAGCAGTACTTC. It yields the protein CASRTTGTYEQYF. Supplemented by reference TRBV19 and TRBJ2-7, the full variable domain reads DGGITQSPKYLFRKEGQNVTLSCEQNLNHDAMYWYRQDPGQGLRLIYYSQIVNDFQKGDIAEGYSVSREKKESFPLTVTSAQKNPTAFYLCASRTTGTYEQYFGPGTRLTVT.

The chain recombines TRBV27 with TRBJ1-5; tentatively, D is TRBD1 (6 bases). The germline gives CDR1 MNHEY, CDR2 SMNVEV (reference sequence). The CDR3 length is 15 residues. V lost 5 bases, J lost 1 base, and 12 bases lay in between. CDR3 in amino acids: CASSMFGGSNQPQHF. CDR3 bases: TGTGCCAGCAGTATGTTCGGGGGCAGCAATCAGCCCCAGCATTTT.

In this sample, this clone turned up many times. V is TRBV2 and J is TRBJ2-1; TRBD2 aligns across 7 bases. The CDR3 spans 17 residues. Germline CDR1 SNHLY, CDR2 FYNNEI. After removal of 0 bases from V and 5 bases from J, the junction contained 10 bases not matched to a gene. In DNA, the CDR3 is TGTGCCAGCAGTGAAGCGCTTATCTGGGGGACTAACAATGAGCAGTTCTTC. It translates to CASSEALIWGTNNEQFF.

The rearrangement links TRBV2 to TRBJ2-7, with 7 bases aligning to TRBD1. With 4 bases clipped from V and 5 bases from J, the junction kept 8 bases outside the gene matches. CDR3 length: 14 amino acids. Germline lookup yields CDR1 SNHLY and CDR2 FYNNEI. The chain's CDR3 is CASSGQGPTDEQYF. The CDR3 region has the DNA TGTGCCAGCAGTGGACAGGGTCCTACGGACGAGCAGTACTTC.

The chain recombines TRBV5-1 with TRBJ2-5; 10 nucleotides line up with TRBD2. Germline lookup yields CDR1 SGHRS and CDR2 YFSETQ. J was trimmed by 11 bases and V by 4 bases; bases with no gene match: 11. CDR3 size: 14 residues. The CDR3 DNA sequence: TGCGCCAGCAGCAGACTAGCGGGTCGGGGTGAGCAGTACTTC. It is translated as CASSRLAGRGEQYF.

This clone appeared once. This chain connects TRBV2 to TRBJ1-2; D ambiguous. V lost 9 bases to trimming and J lost 2 bases, with 19 bases between them. In germline, CDR1 is SNHLY, CDR2 FYNNEI. CDR3 length: 15 amino acids. CDR3 loop: CASSRSPLPNYGYTF. The CDR3 coding sequence is TGTGCCAGTTCGCGGAGTCCCTTACCCAACTATGGCTACACCTTC.

The rearrangement uses TRBV5-1 and TRBJ2-7; 14 bases fit TRBD2. Germline V lookup: CDR1 SGHRS, CDR2 YFSETQ. CDR3 length: 16 amino acids. V shed 0 bases and J 6 bases; nucleotides not matched to a gene: 5. The CDR3 DNA reads as TGCGCCAGCAGCTTGGTGGGGACTAGCGGGAGTCCCGAGCAGTACTTC. Translation gives CASSLVGTSGSPEQYF.

V gene TRBV7-9 combines with J gene TRBJ2-1; D is unclear. With 5 bases removed from V and 8 bases from J, the gap between germline ends came to 10 bases. Germline V CDR1 and CDR2: SEHNR, FQNEAQ (reference sequence). This CDR3 region has 12 residues. The CDR3 region has the DNA TGTGCCAGCAGCCCAAAGAGCTATGAGCAGTTCTTC. Protein sequence: CASSPKSYEQFF.

The gene calls are TRBV5-6 and TRBJ1-5; the D is unclear. The germline V and J ends were trimmed by 0 bases and 2 bases, with 15 bases remaining between them. The CDR3 loop spans 17 amino acids. Looked up from germline, CDR1 is SGHDT and CDR2 is YYEEEE. Here the CDR3 DNA reads TGTGCCAGCAGCTTGGGAGGTGGACTATTGCGCAATCAGCCCCAGCATTTT. Residues: CASSLGGGLLRNQPQHF. Using reference TRBV5-6 and TRBJ1-5 for the parts outside the CDR3, the full variable domain is DAGVTQSPTHLIKTRGQQVTLRCSPKSGHDTVSWYQQALGQGPQFIFQYYEEEERQRGNFPDRFSGHQFPNYSSELNVNALLLGDSALYLCASSLGGGLLRNQPQHFGDGTRLSIL.

V gene TRBV7-2 combines with J gene TRBJ2-2; 8 bases align to TRBD2. There are 16 residues in the CDR3. CDR1 SGHTA and CDR2 FQGNSA come from the germline V gene. With V trimmed by 5 bases and J by 1 base, 6 bases remained unmatched. CDR3 region: CASSITSGLNTGELFF. In DNA, the CDR3 is TGTGCCAGCAGCATCACTAGCGGATTGAACACCGGGGAGCTGTTTTTT. The entire variable domain, with the rest obtained from reference TRBV7-2 and TRBJ2-2, is as follows: GAGVSQSPSNKVTEKGKDVELRCDPISGHTALYWYRQSLGQGLEFLIYFQGNSAPDKSGLPSDRFSAERTGGSVSTLTIQRTQQEDSAVYLCASSITSGLNTGELFFGEGSRLTVL.

The chain joins TRBV5-1 to TRBJ2-7, with TRBD2 matching 12 bases. The V gene's germline CDR1 is SGHRS and CDR2 YFSETQ. This CDR3 comprises 16 residues. V was pared by 0 bases and J by 2 bases, with 3 bases of the junction left unmatched. The CDR3, as DNA: TGCGCCAGCAGCTTGGGTCTAGCGGGAGGGGCCTACGAGCAGTACTTC. Protein: CASSLGLAGGAYEQYF.

CDR3 residues: CASSPRVGSTDTQYF. In nucleotides, the CDR3 is TGTGCCAGCAGCCCCAGGGTGGGCAGCACAGATACGCAGTATTTT. The chain employs TRBV9 and TRBJ2-3, with D maybe TRBD1 (5 bases). Germline CDR1 SGDLS, CDR2 YYNGEE. Trimming stripped 4 bases from V and 0 bases from J, with 12 bases between. There are 15 residues in the CDR3.

V is TRBV5-4 and J is TRBJ2-1; possibly TRBD1 for D (5 bases). The CDR3 sequence is 14 residues long. Per germline, CDR1 SGHNT and CDR2 YYREEE (reference sequence). Trimming took off 0 bases at V and 5 bases at J, with 9 bases between the two ends. In nucleotides, the CDR3 is TGTGCCAGCAGCTTGGATTGGGGCAACAATGAGCAGTTCTTC. Residues: CASSLDWGNNEQFF.

The V and J genes are TRBV5-4 and TRBJ2-7, with no clear D. Germline loops: CDR1 SGHNT, CDR2 YYREEE (reference sequence). Trimming pared 7 bases from V and 5 bases from J, leaving 13 bases between. This CDR3 spans 12 amino acids. The DNA for the CDR3 is TGTGCCAGCGGAAGTGAGTCCAACGAGCAGTACTTC. Encoded protein: CASGSESNEQYF.

The chain links TRBV30 to TRBJ2-2; the match to TRBD2 covers 7 bases. Trimming at V came to 3 bases and at J to 0 bases, leaving 13 bases not matched to a gene. Germline CDR1 GTSNPN, CDR2 SVGIG (reference sequence). This CDR3 comprises 18 residues. Here the CDR3 reads CAWRGGRSVAANTGELFF. DNA of the CDR3: TGTGCCTGGAGAGGCGGGAGATCAGTCGCCGCGAACACCGGGGAGCTGTTTTTT.

This clone occurred once. The rearrangement uses TRBV11-3 and TRBJ1-1; TRBD1 is a possible D gene (6 bases). The germline V gene has CDR1 SGHNT and CDR2 YENEEA. The CDR3 is made up of 13 amino acids. V was pared by 3 bases and J by 5 bases, with 10 bases between. CDR3 region: CASSLRTATEAFF. The CDR3 region has the DNA TGTGCCAGCAGCTTGAGGACAGCAACTGAAGCTTTCTTT.

The chain links TRBV4-2 to TRBJ1-2; D ambiguous. The CDR3 sequence is 15 residues long. V lost 4 bases to trimming and J lost 0 bases, with 12 bases between them. Germline-derived CDR1 and CDR2 are LGHNA and YNFKEQ. The CDR3 DNA reads TGTGCCAGCAGCCCACCGGGCGAGCCTAACTATGGCTACACCTTC. As protein: CASSPPGEPNYGYTF.

This chain links TRBV23-1 with TRBJ2-5; 9 positions agree with TRBD2. TRBV23-1 is placed among ORFs of uncertain function. The CDR3 has 17 amino acids. V shed 1 base and J 5 bases; nucleotides not matched to a gene: 11. CDR3 sequence (DNA): TGCGCCAGCAGTCAATGGACTAAGCGGGAGGTTTTGGAGACCCAGTACTTC. Its protein is CASSQWTKREVLETQYF.

This chain uses TRBV15 with TRBJ2-3; 10 nucleotides line up with TRBD2. The CDR3 runs to 15 residues. Germline V gives CDR1 LNHNV, CDR2 YYDKDF (reference sequence). V gave up 1 base and J gave up 3 bases; unmatched junction bases: 1. The CDR3 DNA reads as TGTGCCACCAGCAGAGTAGCGGGAGGTACAGATACGCAGTATTTT. Protein product: CATSRVAGGTDTQYF.

The rearrangement joins TRBV11-2 to TRBJ2-7; 7 bases line up with TRBD2. CDR3 length: 11 residues. V lost 10 bases to trimming and J lost 7 bases; unmatched junction nucleotides: 7. CDR1 is SGHAT, CDR2 FQNNGV, per germline. In DNA form, the CDR3 reads TGTGCCACCGGGGGGTCATGGGAGCAGTACTTC. It specifies CATGGSWEQYF.

This clone was seen once. The V gene is TRBV7-6, the J gene TRBJ2-6; 8 bases line up with TRBD2. The CDR3 sequence is 17 residues long. CDR1 is SGHVS and CDR2 is FNYEAQ in the germline V gene. With 8 bases clipped from V and 0 bases from J, the junction kept 9 bases outside the gene matches. CDR3 DNA sequence: TGTGCCAGCGGGCGACTAGCGAGGGGCTCTGGGGCCAACGTCCTGACTTTC. As protein: CASGRLARGSGANVLTF. Full variable domain (outside the CDR3, taken from reference TRBV7-6 and TRBJ2-6): GAGVSQSPRYKVTKRGQDVALRCDPISGHVSLYWYRQALGQGPEFLTYFNYEAQQDKSGLPNDRFSAERPEGSISTLTIQRTEQRDSAMYRCASGRLARGSGANVLTFGAGSRLTVL.

The sample holds a few counts of this clone. V usage is TRBV2 and J usage is TRBJ2-5; possibly TRBD1 for D (5 bases). This CDR3 has 16 amino acids. The germline V gene has CDR1 SNHLY and CDR2 FYNNEI. The V end lost 7 bases, the J end lost 2 bases, and 20 bases lay between the germline ends. The CDR3: CASTAQGPDYQETQYF. The CDR3 DNA reads as TGTGCCAGCACCGCTCAGGGTCCGGATTATCAAGAGACCCAGTACTTC.

This chain links TRBV28 with TRBJ1-1; D might be TRBD1 (5 bases). There are 12 residues in the CDR3. Germline V gene sequence: CDR1 MDHEN, CDR2 SYDVKM. Trimming took 8 bases from V and 5 from J, leaving 12 bases between them. In DNA, the CDR3 is TGTGCCAGCCTACCCGGGGGGACTGAAGCTTTCTTT. Protein product: CASLPGGTEAFF.

A single count supports this clone. This sequence joins TRBV5-4 and TRBJ2-7; 9 bases fit TRBD2. The CDR3 runs 17 residues. Per germline, CDR1 SGHNT and CDR2 YYREEE (reference sequence). V lost 4 bases and J lost 2; bases outside the gene matches: 13. This chain's CDR3 is CASSPGAGTSRAYEQYF. Here the CDR3 DNA reads TGTGCCAGCAGCCCAGGTGCCGGGACTAGCAGGGCCTACGAGCAGTACTTC.

Comments on this clone: A single base is all that separates this from a far larger clone, so a read error is likely. Other DNA variants within this sample encode the same CDR3. This sequence joins TRBV4-2 and TRBJ2-3; maybe TRBD2 (6 bases). This CDR3 contains 15 residues. With 6 bases removed from V and 4 bases from J, the gap between germline ends came to 17 bases. The germline V gene has CDR1 LGHNA and CDR2 YNFKEQ. The CDR3 DNA reads TGTGCCAGCAGTCCCGGACTAACAGACGCAGATACGCAGTATTTT. Translation: CASSPGLTDADTQYF.